Presented here are 8 T cell receptor beta chains from one specimen sequenced in a study of identical twins. Using its own MiXCR run on the 5' RACE reads, TCRdb lists one record per CDR3 protein. This sample has 210,000 or so distinct CDR3 sequences, with approximately 8.3% found just once. These sequences were also reported in another study, on yellow fever vaccine responses in identical twins.

The sequencing sample was made of memory (CD45RO+) T cells sorted from blood. Every receptor here comes from a woman under 30 in good health.

Regarding this clonotype: This may come from a read error, since a much larger clone is one base off. The chain couples TRBV7-9 to TRBJ1-6; the match to TRBD1 covers 9 bases. From germline, CDR1 is SEHNR and CDR2 FQNEAQ (reference sequence). This CDR3 is 16 amino acids long. The CDR3 sequence: CASSRRRDREGSPFHF. The CDR3 DNA is TGTGCCAGCAGCCGCCGCCGGGACAGGGAAGGTTCACCCTTCCACTTT.

This clonotype was counted between two and nine times. This rearrangement joins TRBV27 to TRBJ2-7, with 9 positions matching TRBD2. The CDR3 sequence is 16 residues long. The germline CDR1 and CDR2 sequences are MNHEY and SMNVEV (reference sequence). With V trimmed by 3 bases and J by 3 bases, 9 bases remained unmatched. The DNA for the CDR3 is TGTGCCAGCAGTTTCCGGGCTAGCGGGGAACGCTACGAGCAGTACTTC. Translating it yields CASSFRASGERYEQYF.

This clonotype was counted ten times or more. V and J are TRBV5-1 and TRBJ2-3; TRBD1 agrees at 7 bases. CDR3 size: 14 residues. Unmatched junction bases numbered 3, after V lost 3 bases and J lost 2 bases. Germline CDR1 reads SGHRS; CDR2 reads YFSETQ. CDR3 DNA sequence: TGCGCCAGCAGCTGGGACAGTCCCACAGATACGCAGTATTTT. This sequence encodes CASSWDSPTDTQYF.

This clonotype was observed many times. The V call is TRBV5-1, the J call TRBJ2-2, with 9 bases identical to TRBD1. V lost 4 bases, J lost 5 bases, and 6 bases stayed unmatched. CDR3 size: 15 residues. Looked up from germline, CDR1 is SGHRS and CDR2 is YFSETQ. CDR3 nucleotide sequence: TGCGCCAGCAGCGAAGGGACAGGGTGGACCGGGGAGCTGTTTTTT. Translating it yields CASSEGTGWTGELFF.

Turning to this clonotype: At one boundary the junction diverges from the germline segment, which might be a read error. The chain recombines TRBV5-5 with TRBJ2-7; no clear D. This CDR3 is 13 amino acids long. Germline CDR1 SGHKS, CDR2 YYEKEE (reference sequence). The CDR3 is CARSSGLYYEQYF. The CDR3 DNA is TGTGCCAGGAGCTCCGGGCTCTACTACGAGCAGTACTTC.

For this clonotype: A read error may produce the germline difference seen at one junction end. The J gene is TRBJ1-1, the V gene TRBV6-1; D perhaps matches TRBD1 (5 bases). The germline CDR1 and CDR2 sequences are MNHNS and SASEGT. The length of the CDR3 is 13 residues. CDR3 loop: CASSLQGGTETFF. The CDR3 DNA reads as TGTGCCAGCAGTCTCCAGGGAGGCACTGAAACTTTCTTT.

This clonotype was observed at least ten times. The J gene is TRBJ2-7, the V gene TRBV7-3; D is uncertain. The CDR3 has 12 residues. The V and J ends lost 5 bases and 7 bases respectively, with 12 bases between them. Germline V gene lookup returns CDR1 SGHTA and CDR2 FQGTGA. The CDR3 here is CASSANLGEQYF. The CDR3 bases are TGTGCCAGCAGCGCTAACTTGGGGGAGCAGTACTTC.

This clonotype was observed many times. The V call is TRBV11-2, the J call TRBJ2-3, with D perhaps TRBD1 (6 bases). The CDR3 runs 17 residues. Germline V gene sequence: CDR1 SGHAT, CDR2 FQNNGV. The ends were cut back, 3 bases at V and 3 bases at J, with 19 bases in the middle. CDR3 in amino acids: CASSFRILQGRTDTQYF. CDR3 in DNA: TGTGCCAGCAGCTTTCGGATCCTACAGGGAAGGACAGATACGCAGTATTTT.